This TCR beta chain was identified during a study of cytomegalovirus exposure and HLA in healthy donors. Study-wide context: About 85 million unique TCR sequences came from HLA-typed donors in an early release.

Comment on this clone: The antigen is undetermined.

PCR primers comprised 60 Vbeta and 13 Jbeta primers. TCRdb's table, derived via immunoSEQ multiplex PCR, lists solely in-frame clones and lacks some. The sample records approximately 100,000 clones, roughly 76% being singletons. Study results and limitations: Roughly uniform sequencing depth across donors was assumed, possibly incorrectly. Earlier analysis found most TCR beta V segments productive about 87% or about 30% of the time.

This donor's CMV serostatus is unrecorded. Sequences were obtained from PBMCs. This receptor was identified in a human donor in good health.

The chain's CDR3 is CAWSAGGGNIQYF. The CDR3, as DNA: TGTGCCTGGAGTGCGGGAGGGGGAAACATTCAGTACTTC. The chain couples TRBV30 to TRBJ2-4, with TRBD2 identical over 8 bases. Germline loops: CDR1 GTSNPN, CDR2 SVGIG (reference sequence). V was pared by 1 base and J by 6 bases, with 2 bases of the junction left unmatched. The CDR3 is 13 residues long. Using reference TRBV30 and TRBJ2-4 for the parts outside the CDR3, the full variable domain is SQTIHQWPATLVQPVGSPLSLECTVEGTSNPNLYWYRQAAGRGLQLLFYSVGIGQISSEVPQNLSASRPQDRQFILSSKKLLLSDSGFYLCAWSAGGGNIQYFGAGTRLSVL.